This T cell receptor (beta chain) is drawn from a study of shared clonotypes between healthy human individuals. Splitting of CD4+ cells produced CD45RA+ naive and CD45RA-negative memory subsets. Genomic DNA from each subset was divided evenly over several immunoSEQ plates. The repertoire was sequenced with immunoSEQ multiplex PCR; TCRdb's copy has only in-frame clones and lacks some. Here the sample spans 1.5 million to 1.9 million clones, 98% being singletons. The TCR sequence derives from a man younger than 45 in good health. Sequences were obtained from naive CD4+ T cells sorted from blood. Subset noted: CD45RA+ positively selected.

The CDR3 DNA reads TGTGCCAGCAGCGTAGCGGCACTTCAAGAGACCCAGTACTTC. It translates to CASSVAALQETQYF. J is TRBJ2-5 and V is TRBV9; D gene unclear. This CDR3 spans 14 amino acids. The germline V and J ends were trimmed by 0 bases and 2 bases, with 8 bases remaining between them. Germline assignment: CDR1 SGDLS and CDR2 YYNGEE.